This TCR beta chain was retrieved from a study of T-cell memory formation after mild COVID-19 listed by TCRdb under 2021. For the wider study: TCR sequence clusters from the two donors were found to be largely donor specific. T-cell clones expanding and contracting after mild COVID-19 in two donors were tracked by longitudinal TCRalpha and TCRbeta repertoire sequencing. Two young, previously healthy adult volunteers made up the cohort, one male and one female.

PBMCs were isolated by Ficoll-Paque density gradient centrifugation. CDR1 DFQATT and CDR2 SNEGSKA are derived from the germline V gene (reference sequence). The CDR3 runs 18 amino acids, cysteine and phenylalanine included. The CDR3 DNA has 54 bases and is translated from base 1. V is shortened by 0 bases, J by 0 bases, and the region joining them spans 18 bases. Overall study outcomes, separate from this receptor: Contracting CD4+ clones were located mainly in the CM and EM memory subsets, whereas CD8+ clones were found to be enriched in EMRA. From day 15 to 85, contracting clones showed balanced CD4/CD8 phenotypes, whereas a second wave of clones that expanded from day 15 to 37 leaned towards CD4+. Only two mild cases were covered in the study, and larger cohorts including severe cases with pre-infection samples were considered necessary. Some responding clones were detected in pre-infection memory, suggesting pre-existing cross-reactive memory T cells joined the SARS-CoV-2 response. SARS-CoV-2 specificity of the second-wave clones peaking on day 37 was not confirmed.

Worth noting for this clonotype: It has no known antigen specificity. It has no much larger one-base neighbor in the sample; base qualities were not kept.

Sequenced on an Illumina NovaSeq 6000. TCRalpha and TCRbeta cDNA libraries were built by 5'RACE with constant-segment primers, adding sample barcodes and unique molecular identifiers. Trizol reagent was used to extract RNA from every sample. The libraries were amplified in two PCR steps, and the second step added a second sample barcode and Illumina TruSeq adapters. Sequencing of the libraries was done on an Illumina NovaSeq, producing 2 x 150 bp paired-end reads. In the paper's pipeline: Demultiplexing of reads and collapsing into UMI-guided consensus sequences were performed with migec v1.2.7. Using mixcr v2.1.11, the UMI consensuses were aligned to TRA and TRB V and J templates and assembled into clonotypes. A clonotype was counted as expanded or contracted only when both edgeR and NoisET called the clonotype significant, with the noise models trained on biological replicates. For edgeR calls, a false discovery rate-adjusted p below 0.01 and a log2 fold-change threshold of 1 were applied. As an exploratory analysis of dynamics, max-normalized trajectories of the 1000 most abundant clonotypes were examined by PCA with hierarchical clustering. Each responding clone was given a CD4 or CD8 phenotype based on the CD4+ and CD8+ repertoires, which had been sequenced separately. TCRdb's own reprocessing of the public reads used fastp at Q25 and MiXCR and kept productive beta chains. Each entry is one CDR3 protein sequence, shown with its most common DNA and genes. For this entry, the V and J calls and clone size follow TCRdb and not the study's own pipeline. This sample gives around 300,000 distinct CDR3 sequences in total; 12% to 15% of them show up just once. The top ten constitute approximately 22% of the sample.

Input material: PBMCs or a T cell subset sorted from them (not recorded which). This TCR was sampled from a man aged 18-30 years who had mild COVID-19 (a few samples of this study predate the infection). The sample titles of this study are shuffled in the database, so cell type and time point are left out; the donor was told from shared clones. This chain joins TRBV20-1 to TRBJ1-5; no D gene is confidently identified. The nucleotides are TGCAGTGCTAGAGATCCATCAGGCACCATTTATAGCAATCAGCCCCAGCATTTT. It translates as CSARDPSGTIYSNQPQHF.